This T cell receptor beta chain stems from a study of cytomegalovirus exposure and HLA in healthy donors. Those who donated were healthy bone marrow donors. With 60 Vbeta and 13 Jbeta primers, the PCR was carried out. In the source study's methods: An analysis performed later counted around 80 million unique TCR beta chains (approximately 12 million of them shared). Here immunoSEQ multiplex PCR was the method, and the copy in TCRdb shows in-frame clones only, minus some. V and J calls and clone size are given by that table; D and trimming were obtained from the DNA. The sample includes 150,000 to 200,000 clones, 68% of them seen just once. Comment on this clone: What it binds is not known.

Germline V gene data show CDR1 as LNHDA and CDR2 as SQIVND (reference sequence). V gave up 5 bases and J gave up 4 bases; unmatched junction bases: 9. This CDR3 has 16 amino acids. General study findings and limits: In an earlier analysis, productive rearrangement rates for most beta V segments clustered near 87% or 30%. In vitro data verified three CMV-associated chains as specific for CMV antigens.

The specimen sequenced was PBMCs. This TCR was recovered from a man aged 50 to 59 in good health and CMV-seronegative. The chain is built from TRBV19 and TRBJ2-3, with 10 positions matching TRBD2. This chain's CDR3 is CASSPVLAGLADTQYF. CDR3 nucleotide sequence: TGTGCCAGTAGTCCGGTACTAGCGGGGTTAGCAGATACGCAGTATTTT.